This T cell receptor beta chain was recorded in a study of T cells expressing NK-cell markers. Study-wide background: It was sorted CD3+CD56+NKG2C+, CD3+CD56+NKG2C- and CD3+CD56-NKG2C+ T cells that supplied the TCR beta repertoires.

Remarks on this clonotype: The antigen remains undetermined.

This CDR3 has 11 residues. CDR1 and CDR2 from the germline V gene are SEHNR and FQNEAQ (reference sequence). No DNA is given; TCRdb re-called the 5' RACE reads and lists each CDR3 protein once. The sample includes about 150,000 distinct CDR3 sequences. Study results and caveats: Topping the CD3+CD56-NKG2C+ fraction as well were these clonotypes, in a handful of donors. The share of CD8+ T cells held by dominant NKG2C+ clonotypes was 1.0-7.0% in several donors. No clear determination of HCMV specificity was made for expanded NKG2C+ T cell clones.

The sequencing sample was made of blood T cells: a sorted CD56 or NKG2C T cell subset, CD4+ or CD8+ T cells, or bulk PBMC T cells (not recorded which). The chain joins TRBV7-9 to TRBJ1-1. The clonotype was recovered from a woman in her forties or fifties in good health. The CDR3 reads CASSLGGLAFF.